The TCR beta chain under discussion was sequenced for a study of blood T cell repertoires in COVID-19. Here immunoSEQ multiplex PCR was the method, and the copy in TCRdb shows in-frame clones only, minus some. The repertoire holds fewer than 250,000 clones, with roughly 90% as singletons. From germline, CDR1 is MNHEY and CDR2 SVGAGI. This CDR3 is 15 amino acids long. Deletions cut 6 bases from V and 0 bases from J, with 14 bases between. In this sample, this clone turned up once. The origin of this receptor is a woman under 30 who had recovered from COVID-19. The chain combines TRBV6-5 with TRBJ1-1; D is uncertain. Sequenced material: PBMCs or T cells enriched from blood (not recorded which). The CDR3 spells CASSPWETLNTEAFF. The CDR3 DNA reads as TGTGCCAGCAGCCCCTGGGAGACCTTGAACACTGAAGCTTTCTTT.